The entry below describes one TCR beta chain. Its cognate antigen is unknown. Measured with immunoSEQ multiplex PCR; TCRdb has only the in-frame clones, and not every one. The data show some 2.3 million clones, more than 85% seen once. The record originates from a study of shared clonotypes between healthy human individuals. Study observations and caveats: In a few donors, 4.5% to 5.5% of naive CD4 clonotypes appeared in common.

With 1 base removed from V and 0 bases from J, the gap between germline ends came to 13 bases. The length of the CDR3 is 16 residues. CDR1 and CDR2 (germline): MDHEN, SYDVKM. The rearrangement links TRBV28 to TRBJ2-7, with D unclear. The material sequenced was naive CD4+ T cells from PBMCs. The sample's subset: CD45RA+ positively selected. This TCR was recovered from a man younger than 35 in good health. Some clones in this sample may be carry-over from other donors' samples. The CDR3 coding sequence is TGTGCCAGCAGTTTATTTCTACGAACTAACTCCTACGAGCAGTACTTC. It translates to CASSLFLRTNSYEQYF. Full variable domain (outside the CDR3, taken from reference TRBV28 and TRBJ2-7): DVKVTQSSRYLVKRTGEKVFLECVQDMDHENMFWYRQDPGLGLRLIYFSYDVKMKEKGDIPEGYSVSREKKERFSLILESASTNQTSMYLCASSLFLRTNSYEQYFGPGTRLTVT.